The subject of this entry is one TCR beta chain. This clonotype has more than one count but fewer than ten. Its specific antigen is unknown. No base-level quality is on record; no much larger clone is a single base apart. Ficoll-Paque density gradient centrifugation was the method used to isolate PBMCs. This sample is drawn from a study of T-cell memory formation after mild COVID-19 (dated by TCRdb to the early 2020s). Background on the whole study: TCR sequence clusters from the two donors were largely donor specific. The cohort comprised two young, previously healthy adult volunteers, one female and one male. T-cell clones expanding and contracting after mild COVID-19 in a couple of donors were tracked by longitudinal TCRalpha and TCRbeta repertoire sequencing. Results and caveats for the whole study, not just this receptor: The detection of some responding clones in pre-infection memory suggests that pre-existing cross-reactive memory T cells joined the SARS-CoV-2 response. Contracting CD4+ clones were found mainly in CM and EM memory subsets, while CD8+ clones were enriched in EMRA. The study covered only a couple of mild cases, and larger cohorts including severe cases with pre-infection samples were considered necessary. SARS-CoV-2 specificity was not confirmed for the second-wave clones peaking on day 37. Clones contracting from day 15 to 85 had balanced CD4/CD8 phenotypes, while a second wave expanding from day 15 to 37 was biased towards CD4+.

Sequences LGHNA (CDR1) and YSLEER (CDR2) are obtained from the germline V gene. Taken from cysteine to valine, the CDR3 has 15 residues. Only the CDR3 region is kept as DNA, spanning 45 bases read in frame from base 1. Deletion took 0 bases off V and 2 bases off J, with a span of 11 bases between the germline ends. Sequencing instrument: Illumina NovaSeq 6000. TCRalpha and TCRbeta cDNA libraries were built by 5'RACE with constant-segment primers, adding sample barcodes and unique molecular identifiers. Trizol reagent was used to extract RNA from every sample. Library amplification was performed in two PCR steps, and a second sample barcode and Illumina TruSeq adapters were introduced in the second step. Libraries were sequenced on an Illumina NovaSeq with 2 x 150 bp paired-end reads. The published analysis was carried out like this. With migec v1.2.7, reads were demultiplexed and then collapsed into UMI-guided consensus sequences. Using mixcr v2.1.11, the UMI consensuses were aligned to TRA and TRB V and J templates and assembled into clonotypes. A clonotype was counted as expanded or contracted only when both edgeR and NoisET called the clonotype significant, with the noise models trained on biological replicates. For edgeR calls, the cutoffs were a false discovery rate-adjusted p below 0.01 and a log2 fold-change threshold of 1. As an exploratory analysis of dynamics, PCA with hierarchical clustering was applied to max-normalized trajectories of the 1000 most abundant clonotypes. Each responding clone was given a CD4 or CD8 phenotype based on the CD4+ and CD8+ repertoires, which had been sequenced separately. TCRdb reprocessing: public reads trimmed at Q25 with fastp, clones called with MiXCR, in-frame beta chains kept. Rows are unified per CDR3 protein, each entry keeping the most common DNA and genes. TCRdb assigned the V and J calls; the authors' analysis was not used. The sample data list approximately 250,000 distinct CDR3 sequences, and roughly 17% of these were observed just once. Clones ranked in the top ten supply 22% of the sample.

Sequencing was done on a sample of PBMCs or a T cell subset sorted from them (not recorded which). The receptor comes from a man younger than 35 who had mild COVID-19 (a few samples of this study predate the infection). The sample titles of this study are shuffled in the database, so cell type and time point are left out; the donor was told from shared clones. The chain is encoded by TRBV4-3 joined to TRBJ2-7; the D gene identity is not certain. The CDR3 region has the sequence CASSQEWSWTYEQYV. The nucleotide sequence is TGCGCCAGCAGCCAAGAATGGAGCTGGACCTACGAGCAGTACGTC.